The 25 T cell receptor beta chains below were found in one sample sequenced in a study of T cell responses to AZD1222 COVID-19 vaccine. The assay was immunoSEQ multiplex PCR, and TCRdb's table has in-frame clones only and misses some. Of some 120,000 clones in the sample, 70% to 85% are singletons; the top ten hold about a quarter. Source: peripheral blood, taken 28 days after the second AZD1222 dose. The origin of the receptors is an adult who received the AZD1222 COVID-19 vaccine.

This rearrangement joins TRBV14 to TRBJ2-5, with a weak D call TRBD1 (6 bases). Germline lookup yields CDR1 SGHDN and CDR2 FVKESK. V lost 4 bases and J lost 5, with 11 bases in between. This CDR3 comprises 13 residues. Written as DNA, the CDR3 is TGTGCCAGCAGCCTACAGGGCGCGGAGACCCAGTACTTC. Translated, it gives CASSLQGAETQYF.

The J gene is TRBJ1-1, the V gene TRBV6-5, with unresolved D. Per germline, CDR1 MNHEY and CDR2 SVGAGI. V lost 0 bases and J lost 5, with 13 bases in between. CDR3 length equals 15 residues. The CDR3 region has the DNA TGTGCCAGCAGTTACTCGAGCCCGGAGGCGACTGAAGCTTTCTTT. It yields the protein CASSYSSPEATEAFF.

This chain links TRBV6-5 with TRBJ2-7; TRBD2 is a possible D gene (5 bases). The germline V gene has CDR1 MNHEY and CDR2 SVGAGI. CDR3 length: 14 amino acids. V lost 8 bases, J lost 2 bases, and 16 bases lay in between. CDR3 nucleotides: TGTGCCAGCTATTCGACCGGAGGCACCTACGAGCAGTACTTC. Protein: CASYSTGGTYEQYF.

The rearrangement uses TRBV5-1 and TRBJ1-2; maybe TRBD1 (6 bases). V lost 0 bases, J lost 8 bases, and 17 bases lay in between. The length of the CDR3 is 15 residues. Germline CDR1 is SGHRS and CDR2 is YFSETQ. The CDR3 region is CASSLEPQGIGGYTF. The CDR3 coding sequence is TGCGCCAGCAGCTTGGAACCCCAGGGGATCGGCGGCTACACCTTC.

This sequence joins TRBV11-2 and TRBJ2-2; TRBD2 is a possible D gene (7 bases). The germline V gene has CDR1 SGHAT and CDR2 FQNNGV. The CDR3 is 16 amino acids. V gave up 5 bases and J gave up 5 bases, with 18 bases separating them. For the CDR3, the DNA is TGTGCCAGCAGCCAAAGACCGGGGGGCCCTACCGGGGAGCTGTTTTTT. This codes for CASSQRPGGPTGELFF.

This clone was counted once. V gene TRBV5-6 combines with J gene TRBJ2-7; D perhaps matches TRBD2 (6 bases). The length of the CDR3 is 13 residues. With 2 bases removed from V and 2 bases from J, the gap between germline ends came to 8 bases. The germline CDR1 and CDR2 sequences are SGHDT and YYEEEE. Written as DNA, the CDR3 is TGTGCCAGCAGCTTCGGCGGGGCCTACGAGCAGTACTTC. It is translated as CASSFGGAYEQYF.

V gene TRBV29-1 combines with J gene TRBJ1-5; D perhaps matches TRBD1 (5 bases). Deletions cut 6 bases from V and 5 bases from J, with 14 bases between. This CDR3 comprises 13 residues. CDR1 and CDR2 (germline): SQVTM, ANQGSEA. CDR3 loop: CSVGTGTHQPQHF. In DNA, the CDR3 is TGCAGCGTGGGGACGGGGACCCATCAGCCCCAGCATTTT.

The rearrangement joins TRBV6-4 to TRBJ2-3; 9 nucleotides align to TRBD1. This CDR3 is built from 15 residues. Germline assignment: CDR1 MRHNA and CDR2 SNTAGT. V dropped 5 bases and J dropped 1; count of bases not matched to a gene: 4. The CDR3, as DNA: TGTGCCAGCAGTAACAGGGGGCTAGGCACAGATACGCAGTATTTT. Amino acids: CASSNRGLGTDTQYF.

This clone has a handful of counts. Other DNA sequences from this sample encode an identical CDR3 as well. This chain joins TRBV19 and TRBJ1-1; possible D gene TRBD1, 6 bases. This CDR3 spans 13 amino acids. The germline gives CDR1 LNHDA, CDR2 SQIVND (reference sequence). The ends were cut back, 1 base at V and 4 bases at J, with 7 bases in the middle. DNA of the CDR3: TGTGCCAGTAGTATAGGAGGGGGCACTGAAGCTTTCTTT. Protein product: CASSIGGGTEAFF.

The chain joins TRBV4-3 to TRBJ1-1; no reliable D call. The CDR3 covers 15 residues. CDR1 is LGHNA, CDR2 YSLEER, per germline. Trimming cost V 4 bases and J 0 bases, with 12 bases left between them. The DNA for the CDR3 is TGCGCCAGCAGCCCGAGCGACACCATGAACACTGAAGCTTTCTTT. It codes for CASSPSDTMNTEAFF.

The chain recombines TRBV3-1 (or the pseudogene TRBV3-2) with TRBJ2-3; TRBD2 aligns across 8 bases. Trimming took 1 base from V and 2 from J; bases not matched to a gene: 5. Looked up from germline, CDR1 is LGHDT and CDR2 is YNNKEL (reference sequence). This CDR3 has 16 residues. The CDR3 loop is CASSQGFSGDTDTQYF. In DNA form, the CDR3 reads TGTGCCAGCAGCCAAGGTTTTAGCGGGGACACAGATACGCAGTATTTT.

The CDR3 bases are TGTGCCAGCAGTCGGGGGGGCCGATACAATGAGCAGTTCTTC. This encodes CASSRGGRYNEQFF. The chain joins TRBV6-2 or TRBV6-3 to TRBJ2-1, with 8 bases lining up with TRBD2. The CDR3 sequence is 14 residues long. The trim removed 5 bases at V and 4 bases at J, leaving 4 bases unmatched. Germline V lookup: CDR1 MNHEY, CDR2 SVGEGT.

The rearrangement links TRBV11-2 to TRBJ1-1; 7 bases line up with TRBD1. V shed 6 bases, J shed 6 bases, and the junction held 10 bases outside the gene matches. The germline gives CDR1 SGHAT, CDR2 FQNNGV. The CDR3 has 14 residues. The CDR3 sequence is CASSSLRQGSEAFF. The CDR3 nucleotides are TGTGCCAGCAGTTCTCTACGACAGGGCTCTGAAGCTTTCTTT. The variable domain in full, with the rest retrieved from reference TRBV11-2 and TRBJ1-1, is EAGVAQSPRYKIIEKRQSVAFWCNPISGHATLYWYQQILGQGPKLLIQFQNNGVVDDSQLPKDRFSAERLKGVDSTLKIQPAKLEDSAVYLCASSSLRQGSEAFFGQGTRLTVV.

This chain uses TRBV5-6 with TRBJ1-3; TRBD1 might be the D (5 bases). V was cut by 1 base and J by 4 bases, with 6 bases left in between. CDR3 length: 13 amino acids. Per germline, CDR1 SGHDT and CDR2 YYEEEE. CDR3 DNA: TGTGCCAGCAGCTTGTGGGGGGGAAACACCATATATTTT. As protein: CASSLWGGNTIYF.

The genes are TRBV6-5 and TRBJ1-2; D perhaps matches TRBD1 (5 bases). The V gene lost 4 bases and the J gene lost 4 bases, with 10 bases spanning the gap. The CDR3 runs to 13 residues. CDR1 is MNHEY and CDR2 is SVGAGI in the germline V gene. The DNA of the CDR3 is TGTGCCAGCAGTTCAGGGTTTGGCTATGGCTACACCTTC. Translated, it gives CASSSGFGYGYTF.

The sample holds one count of this clone. The rearrangement uses TRBV5-1 and TRBJ2-1; 14 nucleotides line up with TRBD2. The CDR3 length is 18 residues. Trimming at V came to 10 bases and at J to 5 bases, leaving 17 bases not matched to a gene. Germline V gives CDR1 SGHRS, CDR2 YFSETQ. The CDR3: CAGRGPRTSGGRDNEQFF. For the CDR3, the DNA is TGCGCCGGGCGGGGCCCTCGGACTAGCGGGGGGCGGGACAATGAGCAGTTCTTC.

V gene TRBV2 combines with J gene TRBJ1-5; TRBD1 aligns across 7 bases. CDR3 size: 13 residues. With 8 bases clipped from V and 4 bases from J, the junction kept 5 bases outside the gene matches. The germline CDR1 and CDR2 sequences are SNHLY and FYNNEI. The chain's CDR3 is CASQGVGNQPQHF. Here the CDR3 DNA reads TGTGCCAGCCAGGGGGTAGGAAATCAGCCCCAGCATTTT.

This chain joins TRBV30 and TRBJ1-1; D remains unclear. Germline V gene data show CDR1 as GTSNPN and CDR2 as SVGIG (reference sequence). Trimming stripped 1 base from V and 1 base from J, with 4 bases between. The CDR3 loop spans 12 amino acids. The CDR3 spells CAWSGQNTEAFF. CDR3 bases: TGTGCCTGGAGTGGTCAGAACACTGAAGCTTTCTTT.

This clone was counted only a few times. The J gene is TRBJ1-5, the V gene TRBV12-3 or TRBV12-4; D unresolved. This CDR3 is 12 amino acids long. The germline V and J ends were trimmed by 3 bases and 8 bases, with 8 bases remaining between them. The CDR3 spells CASSFLSEPQHF. DNA for the CDR3: TGTGCCAGCAGTTTTCTCTCGGAGCCCCAGCATTTT.

This rearrangement joins TRBV5-5 to TRBJ1-2; 12 bases fit TRBD1. Germline V gives CDR1 SGHKS, CDR2 YYEKEE (reference sequence). This CDR3 comprises 17 residues. After removal of 5 bases from V and 3 bases from J, the junction contained 11 bases not matched to a gene. The CDR3 is CASRFPGQGARDYGYTF. In DNA, the CDR3 is TGTGCCAGCAGATTTCCGGGACAGGGGGCTCGTGACTATGGCTACACCTTC.

This clone turned up a few times. Written as DNA, the CDR3 is TGTGCCAGCAGCAACGGGGAAAACTGGGAAGCTTTCTTT. Protein: CASSNGENWEAFF. The chain joins TRBV7-6 to TRBJ1-1; no clear D. Trimming stripped 5 bases from V and 8 bases from J, with 15 bases between. Germline CDR1 is SGHVS and CDR2 is FNYEAQ. The CDR3 length is 13 residues.

This clone appeared a single time. The junction and the germline gene differ at one end; a read error may be behind it. The V and J genes are TRBV5-4 and TRBJ2-7; no clear D. CDR1 and CDR2 (germline): SGHNT, YYREEE (reference sequence). The CDR3 runs 15 residues. CDR3 bases: TGTGCCAGCAGCGGGAAACGGGCCCACTCCGACGAGCAGTACTTC. This sequence encodes CASSGKRAHSDEQYF.

This chain joins TRBV6-5 and TRBJ1-4; D unclear. Germline values: CDR1 MNHEY, CDR2 SVGAGI. This CDR3 contains 15 residues. With 4 bases removed from V and 0 bases from J, the gap between germline ends came to 9 bases. The CDR3 DNA is TGTGCCAGCAGTTTAGCACCGGCAACTAATGAAAAACTGTTTTTT. This sequence encodes CASSLAPATNEKLFF.

The genes are TRBV25-1 and TRBJ2-7, with TRBD1 as a possible D gene (5 bases). The V end was cut by 6 bases, the J end by 3 bases, with 12 bases between. Germline CDR1 MGHDK, CDR2 SYGVNS. The CDR3 has 13 amino acids. The CDR3 DNA reads as TGTGCCAGCAGCCCCGGCGACAGCTACGAGCAGTACTTC. Translated, it gives CASSPGDSYEQYF.

The rearrangement links TRBV7-2 to TRBJ1-1; D possibly corresponds to TRBD1 (6 bases). The CDR3 sequence is 14 residues long. Germline V gives CDR1 SGHTA, CDR2 FQGNSA. V was shortened by 5 bases and J by 4 bases, with 14 bases between the two germline ends. CDR3 region: CASSPWGLGTEAFF. The CDR3 DNA reads TGTGCCAGCAGCCCCTGGGGGCTCGGCACTGAAGCTTTCTTT.